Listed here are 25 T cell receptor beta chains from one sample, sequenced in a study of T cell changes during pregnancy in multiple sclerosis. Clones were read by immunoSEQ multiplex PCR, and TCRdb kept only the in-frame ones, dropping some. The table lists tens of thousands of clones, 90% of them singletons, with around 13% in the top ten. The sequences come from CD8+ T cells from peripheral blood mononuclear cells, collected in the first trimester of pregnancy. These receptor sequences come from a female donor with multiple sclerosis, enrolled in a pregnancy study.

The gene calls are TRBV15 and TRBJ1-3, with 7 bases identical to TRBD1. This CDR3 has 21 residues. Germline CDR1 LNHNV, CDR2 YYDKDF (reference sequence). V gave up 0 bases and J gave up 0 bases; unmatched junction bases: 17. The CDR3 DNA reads TGTGCCACCAGCAGAGACGTAGTTTGGGACAGTGTTTGGGACTCTGGAAACACCATATATTTT. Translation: CATSRDVVWDSVWDSGNTIYF.

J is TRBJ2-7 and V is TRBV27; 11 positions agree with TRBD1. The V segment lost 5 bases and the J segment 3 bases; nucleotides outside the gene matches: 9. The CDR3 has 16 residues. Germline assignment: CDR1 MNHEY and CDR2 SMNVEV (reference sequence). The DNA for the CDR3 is TGTGCCAGCAGTAACTATCTAGGGACAGGGGGCTACGAGCAGTACTTC. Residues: CASSNYLGTGGYEQYF.

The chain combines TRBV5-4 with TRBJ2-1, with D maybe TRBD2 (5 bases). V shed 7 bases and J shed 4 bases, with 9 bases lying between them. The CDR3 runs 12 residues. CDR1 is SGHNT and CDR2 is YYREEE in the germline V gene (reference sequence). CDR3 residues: CASAEGYNEQFF. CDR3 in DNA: TGTGCCAGCGCCGAGGGATACAATGAGCAGTTCTTC.

The CDR3, as DNA: TGTGCCAGCAGCTTTTACAGGCCTCGGTCCTACGAGCAGTACTTC. Protein sequence: CASSFYRPRSYEQYF. The chain has TRBV11-3 and TRBJ2-7; D possibly corresponds to TRBD1 (5 bases). Trimming took 3 bases from V and 1 from J, leaving 13 bases between them. In germline, CDR1 is SGHNT, CDR2 YENEEA. CDR3 size: 15 residues.

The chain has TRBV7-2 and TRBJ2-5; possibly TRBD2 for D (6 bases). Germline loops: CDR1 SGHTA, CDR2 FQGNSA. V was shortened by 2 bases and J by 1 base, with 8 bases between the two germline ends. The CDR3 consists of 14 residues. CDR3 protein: CASSLTGSQETQYF. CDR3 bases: TGTGCCAGCAGCTTAACCGGGAGCCAAGAGACCCAGTACTTC.

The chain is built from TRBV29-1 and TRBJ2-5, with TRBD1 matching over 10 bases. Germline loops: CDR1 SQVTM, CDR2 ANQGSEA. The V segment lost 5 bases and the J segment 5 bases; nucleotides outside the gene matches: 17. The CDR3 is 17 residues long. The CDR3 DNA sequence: TGCAGCGTTAAGGCGGGAACCCGGGACAGGGGCTGGGAGACCCAGTACTTC. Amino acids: CSVKAGTRDRGWETQYF.

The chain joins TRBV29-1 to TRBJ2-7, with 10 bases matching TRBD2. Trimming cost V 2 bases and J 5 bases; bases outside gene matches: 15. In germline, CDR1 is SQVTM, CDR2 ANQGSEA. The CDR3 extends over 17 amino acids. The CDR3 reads CSVELPDPSGRVDEQYF. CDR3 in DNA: TGCAGCGTTGAACTTCCCGACCCTAGCGGGAGAGTCGACGAGCAGTACTTC.

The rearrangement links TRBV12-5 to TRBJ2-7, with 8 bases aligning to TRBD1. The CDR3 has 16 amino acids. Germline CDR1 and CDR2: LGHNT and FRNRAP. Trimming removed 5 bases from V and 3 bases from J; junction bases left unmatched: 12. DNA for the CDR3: TGTGCTAGTGGTCAGACAGGGGAGACGGAGATCTACGAGCAGTACTTC. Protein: CASGQTGETEIYEQYF.

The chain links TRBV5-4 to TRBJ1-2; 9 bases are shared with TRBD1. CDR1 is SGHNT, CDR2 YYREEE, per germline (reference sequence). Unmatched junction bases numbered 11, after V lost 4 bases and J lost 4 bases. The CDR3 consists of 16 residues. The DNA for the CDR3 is TGTGCCAGCAGCGACCCTTCGGGGGACAGGGCCTATGGCTACACCTTC. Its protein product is CASSDPSGDRAYGYTF. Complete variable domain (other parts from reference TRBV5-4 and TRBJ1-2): ETGVTQSPTHLIKTRGQQVTLRCSSQSGHNTVSWYQQALGQGPQFIFQYYREEENGRGNFPPRFSGLQFPNYSSELNVNALELDDSALYLCASSDPSGDRAYGYTFGSGTRLTVV.

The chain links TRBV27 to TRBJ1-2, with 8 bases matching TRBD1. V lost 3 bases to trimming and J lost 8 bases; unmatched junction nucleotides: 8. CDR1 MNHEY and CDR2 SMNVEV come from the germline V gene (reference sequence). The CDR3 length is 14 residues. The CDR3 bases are TGTGCCAGCAGTTTCGGAACAGGGGGTGGGGGCTACACCTTC. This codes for CASSFGTGGGGYTF.

CDR3 nucleotides: TGTGCCAGCAGTACCGGGACAAGCACAGATACGCAGTATTTT. Translating it yields CASSTGTSTDTQYF. The J gene is TRBJ2-3, the V gene TRBV27, with D possibly TRBD1 on 6 matching bases. Germline V gives CDR1 MNHEY, CDR2 SMNVEV (reference sequence). The CDR3 is made up of 14 amino acids. V lost 5 bases and J lost 0, with 9 bases in between.

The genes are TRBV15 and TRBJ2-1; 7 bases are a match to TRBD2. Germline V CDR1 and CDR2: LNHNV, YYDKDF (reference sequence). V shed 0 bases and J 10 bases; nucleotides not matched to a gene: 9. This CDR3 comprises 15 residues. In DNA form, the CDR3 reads TGTGCCACCAGCAGAGATACACCAGGAGCGGGGGAGCAGTTCTTC. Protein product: CATSRDTPGAGEQFF.

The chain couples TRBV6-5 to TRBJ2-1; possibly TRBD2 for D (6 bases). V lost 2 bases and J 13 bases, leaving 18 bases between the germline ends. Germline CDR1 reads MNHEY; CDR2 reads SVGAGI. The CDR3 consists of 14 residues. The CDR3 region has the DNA TGTGCCAGCAGTTACAGGGTAGCGGTGGGCCCTCAGTTCTTC. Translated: CASSYRVAVGPQFF.

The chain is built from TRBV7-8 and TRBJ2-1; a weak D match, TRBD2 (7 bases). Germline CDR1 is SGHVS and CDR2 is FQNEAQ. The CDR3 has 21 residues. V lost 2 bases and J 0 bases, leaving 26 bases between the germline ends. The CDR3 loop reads CASSLKQGRAQVPISYNEQFF. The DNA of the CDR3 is TGTGCCAGCAGCTTAAAGCAGGGGAGGGCTCAGGTACCCATCTCCTACAATGAGCAGTTCTTC.

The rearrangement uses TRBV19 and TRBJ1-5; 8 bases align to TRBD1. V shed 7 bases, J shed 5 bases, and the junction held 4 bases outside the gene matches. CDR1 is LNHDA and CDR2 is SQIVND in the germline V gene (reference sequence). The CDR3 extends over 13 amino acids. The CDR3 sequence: CASTRDRYQPQHF. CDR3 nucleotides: TGTGCCAGTACCAGGGACAGGTATCAGCCCCAGCATTTT.

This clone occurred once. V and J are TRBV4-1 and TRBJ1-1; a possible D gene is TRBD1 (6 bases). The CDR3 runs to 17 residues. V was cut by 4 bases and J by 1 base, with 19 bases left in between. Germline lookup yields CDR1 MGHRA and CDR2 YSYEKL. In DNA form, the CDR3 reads TGCGCCAGCAGCCGTCGCTTTTTGGGACAACCGAACACTGAAGCTTTCTTT. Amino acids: CASSRRFLGQPNTEAFF.

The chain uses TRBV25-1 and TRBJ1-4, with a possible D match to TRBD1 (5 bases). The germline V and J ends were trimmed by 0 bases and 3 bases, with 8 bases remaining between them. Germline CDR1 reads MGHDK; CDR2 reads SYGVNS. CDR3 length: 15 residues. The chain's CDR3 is CASSEYGRANEKLFF. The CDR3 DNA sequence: TGTGCCAGCAGTGAATACGGCAGGGCTAATGAAAAACTGTTTTTT.

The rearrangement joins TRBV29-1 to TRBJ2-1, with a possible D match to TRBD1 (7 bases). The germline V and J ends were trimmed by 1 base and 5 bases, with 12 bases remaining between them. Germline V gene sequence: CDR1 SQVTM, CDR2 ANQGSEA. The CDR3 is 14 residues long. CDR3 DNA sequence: TGCAGCGTTGAAGTCAGGGGGGAAAACAATGAGCAGTTCTTC. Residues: CSVEVRGENNEQFF.

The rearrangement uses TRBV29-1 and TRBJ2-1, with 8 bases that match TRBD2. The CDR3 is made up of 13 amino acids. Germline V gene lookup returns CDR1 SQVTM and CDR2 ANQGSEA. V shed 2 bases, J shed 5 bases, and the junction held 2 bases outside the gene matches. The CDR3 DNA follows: TGCAGCGTTGAACTACTAGCGGACAATGAGCAGTTCTTC. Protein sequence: CSVELLADNEQFF.

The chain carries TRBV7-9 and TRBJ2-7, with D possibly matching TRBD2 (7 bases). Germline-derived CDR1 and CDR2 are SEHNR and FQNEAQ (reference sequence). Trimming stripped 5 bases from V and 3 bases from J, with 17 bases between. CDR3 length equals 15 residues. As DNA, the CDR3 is TGTGCCAGCAGCCCTTTGCCAGGGGAGGGCTACGAGCAGTACTTC. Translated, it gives CASSPLPGEGYEQYF.

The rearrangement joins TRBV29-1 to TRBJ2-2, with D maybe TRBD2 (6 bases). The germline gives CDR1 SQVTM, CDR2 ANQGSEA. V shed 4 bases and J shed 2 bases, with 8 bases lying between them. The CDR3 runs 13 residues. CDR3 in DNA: TGCAGCGTTGGCGGGACTAACACCGGGGAGCTGTTTTTT. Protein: CSVGGTNTGELFF.

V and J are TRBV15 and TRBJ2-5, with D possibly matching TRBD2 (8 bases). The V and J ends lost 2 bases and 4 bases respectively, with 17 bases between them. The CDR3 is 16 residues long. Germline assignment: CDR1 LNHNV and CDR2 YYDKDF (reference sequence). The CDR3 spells CATSRSGGQTPETQYF. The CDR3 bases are TGTGCCACCAGCAGAAGCGGGGGACAGACGCCAGAGACCCAGTACTTC. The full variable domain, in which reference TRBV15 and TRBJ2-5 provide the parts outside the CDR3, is DAMVIQNPRYQVTQFGKPVTLSCSQTLNHNVMYWYQQKSSQAPKLLFHYYDKDFNNEADTPDNFQSRRPNTSFCFLDIRSPGLGDTAMYLCATSRSGGQTPETQYFGPGTRLLVL.

This CDR3 reads CASSVVGVEAFF. Written as DNA, the CDR3 is TGTGCCAGCAGCGTAGTCGGGGTAGAAGCTTTCTTT. The rearrangement links TRBV9 to TRBJ1-1, with D unclear. The CDR3 is 12 amino acids. V lost 0 bases and J lost 8, with 8 bases in between. The germline gives CDR1 SGDLS, CDR2 YYNGEE.

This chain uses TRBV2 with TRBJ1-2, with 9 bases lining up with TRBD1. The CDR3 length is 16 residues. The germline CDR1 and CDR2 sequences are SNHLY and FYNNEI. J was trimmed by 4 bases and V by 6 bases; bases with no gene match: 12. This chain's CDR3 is CASRPTLDRGGYGYTF. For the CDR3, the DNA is TGTGCCAGCAGACCGACCTTGGACAGGGGTGGCTATGGCTACACCTTC.

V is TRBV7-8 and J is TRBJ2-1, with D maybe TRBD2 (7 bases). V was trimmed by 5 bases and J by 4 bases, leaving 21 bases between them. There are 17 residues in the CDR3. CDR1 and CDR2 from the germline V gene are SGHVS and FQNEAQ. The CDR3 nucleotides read TGTGCCAGCAGCCAATACCTAGCGGACAGCTCTTACAATGAGCAGTTCTTC. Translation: CASSQYLADSSYNEQFF.